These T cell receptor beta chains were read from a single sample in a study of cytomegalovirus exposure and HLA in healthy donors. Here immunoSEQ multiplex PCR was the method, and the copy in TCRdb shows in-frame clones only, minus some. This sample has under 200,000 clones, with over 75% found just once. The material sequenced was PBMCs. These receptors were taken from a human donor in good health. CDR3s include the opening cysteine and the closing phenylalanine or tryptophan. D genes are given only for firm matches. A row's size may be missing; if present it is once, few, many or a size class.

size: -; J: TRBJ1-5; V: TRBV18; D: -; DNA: TGTGCCAGCTCCCCAGGACTTCTCTCCCAACAGCCCCAGCATTTT; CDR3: CASSPGLLSQQPQHF
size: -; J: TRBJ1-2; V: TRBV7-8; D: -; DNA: TGTGCCAGCAGCAGCTTAGAAGCAGGGCTGAGTTATGGCTACACCTTC; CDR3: CASSSLEAGLSYGYTF
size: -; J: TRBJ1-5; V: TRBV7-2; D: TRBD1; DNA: TGTGCCAGCAGCTTTTCAGGGGGCGGCAATCAGCCCCAGCATTTT; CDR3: CASSFSGGGNQPQHF
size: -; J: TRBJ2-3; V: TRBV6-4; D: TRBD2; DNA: TGTGCCAGCAGCGGACTAGCGGGGGCAGATACGCAGTATTTT; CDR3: CASSGLAGADTQYF
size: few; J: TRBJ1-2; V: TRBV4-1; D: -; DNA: TGCGCCAGCAGTCGTTTTATATTTAACTATGGCTACACCTTC; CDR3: CASSRFIFNYGYTF
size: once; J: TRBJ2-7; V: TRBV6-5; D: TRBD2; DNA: TGTGCCAGCAGCGAACAAGGGACTAACTACGAGCAGTACTTC; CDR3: CASSEQGTNYEQYF
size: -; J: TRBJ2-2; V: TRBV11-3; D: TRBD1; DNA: TGTGCCAGCAGCTTCCGACAGGGGGCAACAGGGGAGCTGTTTTTT; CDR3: CASSFRQGATGELFF
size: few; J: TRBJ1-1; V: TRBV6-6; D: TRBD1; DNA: TGTGCAACCGAACCGGGACAGGGGGTTAGAACTGAAGCTTTCTTT; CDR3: CATEPGQGVRTEAFF
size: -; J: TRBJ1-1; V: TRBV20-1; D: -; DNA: TGCAGTGCGAAACAGATTGAAGCTTTCTTT; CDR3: CSAKQIEAFF
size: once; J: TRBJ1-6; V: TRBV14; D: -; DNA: TGTGCCAGCAGCCAAGTGTCAGGGGCCCTGGGAACCCTCCACTTT; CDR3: CASSQVSGALGTLHF
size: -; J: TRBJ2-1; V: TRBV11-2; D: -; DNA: TGTGCCAGCCAGCGGGGTCGGGGGGCGAGTAGTGTCGGGGATGAGCAGTTCTTC; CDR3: CASQRGRGASSVGDEQFF
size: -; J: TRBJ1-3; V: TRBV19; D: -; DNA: TGTGCCAGTAGTATAACAGTCTCTGGAAACACCATATATTTT; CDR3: CASSITVSGNTIYF
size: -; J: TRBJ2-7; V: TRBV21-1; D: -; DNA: TGTGCCAGCAGCAAAGGACAGGGGTCGGACGAGCAGTACTTC; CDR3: CASSKGQGSDEQYF
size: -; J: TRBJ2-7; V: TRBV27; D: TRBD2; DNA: TGTGCCAGCAGTACGGACCGGGGGGCCTACGAGCAGTACTTC; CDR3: CASSTDRGAYEQYF
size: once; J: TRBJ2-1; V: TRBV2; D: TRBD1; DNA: TGTGCCAGCAGCTCCCGGGACAGGGGATTTAGTGAGCAGTTCTTC; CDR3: CASSSRDRGFSEQFF
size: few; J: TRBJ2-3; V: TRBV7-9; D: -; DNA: TGTGCCAGCAGTAACACAGATACGCAGTATTTT; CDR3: CASSNTDTQYF
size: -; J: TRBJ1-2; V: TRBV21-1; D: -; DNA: TGTGCCAGCAGCAACACAGCCTCTAATAACTATGGCTACACCTTC; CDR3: CASSNTASNNYGYTF